Included here is one T cell receptor (beta chain) sequence, with context. Its matching antigen is unknown. The PCR employed 60 Vbeta primers together with 13 Jbeta primers. Measured with immunoSEQ multiplex PCR; TCRdb has only the in-frame clones, and not every one. Found here are under 150,000 clones, over 60% of them singletons; the top ten hold roughly 2.1%. The sample is drawn from a study of cytomegalovirus exposure and HLA in healthy donors. Study-wide findings and caveats: Most TCR sequences were uncommon, yet certain public TCRs appeared in many donors.

Trimming shortened V by 3 bases and J by 1 base, and 6 bases separated the two germline ends. The germline gives CDR1 SGHNT, CDR2 YENEEA. The CDR3 runs 13 residues. The source of this sequence is a man aged 35-49 years in good health and CMV-seronegative. The chain couples TRBV11-3 to TRBJ2-5, with TRBD2 as a possible D gene (5 bases). Sequenced material: PBMCs. CDR3 amino acids: CASSFGVQETQYF. The CDR3 bases are TGTGCCAGCAGCTTCGGGGTCCAAGAGACCCAGTACTTC.